Each of the 29 T cell receptor beta chains below was sequenced from the same sample in a study of beta chain features in type 1 diabetes (dated by TCRdb to 2016 to 2019). Overall study outcomes, separate from this receptor: In all four CD4+ subsets, TCRB CDR3 length was moderately but significantly shorter in type 1 diabetes patients.

Library generation was performed with the immunoSEQ multiplex PCR assay. The High Capacity cDNA Reverse Transcription Kit was used to reverse transcribe all of the isolated RNA, meaning that expressed TCRB transcripts were what got sequenced. Sourced from immuneACCESS, this table was stored by TCRdb with only in-frame sequences that have V and J called. A share of the clones is absent; for the studies checked, an unresolved V gene accounts for under half, and the remainder has no known explanation. The sample has roughly 730,000 clones on record, under 15% of them singletons. 0.022% of the sample goes to the ten largest clones. Antigens for these TCRs are unknown. The sample consisted of naive CD4+ T cells from blood. The cell subset or site label here, explained by the study, means: true naive CD4+ T cells. These receptors all stem from a young man with type 1 diabetes.

The CDR3 here is CSAEGVESYYGYTF. The CDR3 DNA reads TGCAGCGCCGAGGGGGTCGAGAGTTACTATGGCTACACCTTC. The J gene is TRBJ1-2, the V gene TRBV29-1, with D tentatively TRBD1 (6 bases). There are 14 residues in the CDR3. V was shortened by 7 bases and J by 3 bases, with 18 bases between the two germline ends. The germline V gene encodes CDR1 SQVTM and CDR2 ANQGSEA.

This clone was detected only a few times. The CDR3 loop reads CASSLDLVLAMGTQYF. The CDR3 DNA follows: TGTGCCAGCAGCTTAGATCTCGTCCTAGCTATGGGGACCCAGTACTTC. The chain couples TRBV11-2 to TRBJ2-5, with D perhaps TRBD2 (5 bases). This CDR3 is 16 amino acids long. Trimming shortened V by 0 bases and J by 7 bases, and 18 bases separated the two germline ends. Germline CDR1 reads SGHAT; CDR2 reads FQNNGV.

This clone came up a few times. The rearrangement joins TRBV6-5 to TRBJ1-5, with TRBD1 as a possible D gene (5 bases). The V end lost 0 bases, the J end lost 4 bases, and 7 bases lay between the germline ends. Germline V CDR1 and CDR2: MNHEY, SVGAGI. The CDR3 runs to 14 residues. The CDR3 protein is CASSYSRANQPQHF. The CDR3 region has the DNA TGTGCCAGCAGTTACTCCAGGGCGAATCAGCCCCAGCATTTT.

This clone has more than one count but fewer than ten. The chain links TRBV25-1 to TRBJ1-2; 9 positions match TRBD1. The CDR3 covers 17 residues. The J segment lost 2 bases and the V segment lost 6 bases, leaving 13 bases of the junction unmatched. Germline values: CDR1 MGHDK, CDR2 SYGVNS. The CDR3 here is CASSYTGTGWGNYGYTF. The CDR3 nucleotides read TGTGCCAGCAGCTATACCGGGACAGGGTGGGGAAACTATGGCTACACCTTC.

The genes are TRBV19 and TRBJ2-2; 7 bases map to TRBD1. With 10 bases clipped from V and 2 bases from J, the junction kept 13 bases outside the gene matches. This CDR3 has 16 amino acids. CDR1 is LNHDA and CDR2 is SQIVND in the germline V gene (reference sequence). This CDR3 is CATTPSWTGNTGELFF. In DNA form, the CDR3 reads TGTGCCACCACCCCATCCTGGACAGGCAACACCGGGGAGCTGTTTTTT.

This chain links TRBV15 with TRBJ2-3; a weak D match, TRBD1 (5 bases). Germline V lookup: CDR1 LNHNV, CDR2 YYDKDF (reference sequence). There are 15 residues in the CDR3. V was clipped by 0 bases and J by 4 bases, with 11 bases between them. CDR3 nucleotide sequence: TGTGCCACCAGCAGAGATGGGGCAGTTTCAGATACGCAGTATTTT. This codes for CATSRDGAVSDTQYF.

The chain combines TRBV5-1 with TRBJ2-1; D is undetermined. The CDR3 is made up of 15 amino acids. Germline values: CDR1 SGHRS, CDR2 YFSETQ. Trimming cost V 4 bases and J 4 bases, with 15 bases left between them. The chain's CDR3 is CASSRTGLSYNEQFF. In nucleotides, the CDR3 is TGCGCCAGCAGCCGGACCGGGCTCTCGTACAATGAGCAGTTCTTC.

The chain has TRBV30 and TRBJ1-2; TRBD1 matches at 12 bases. V lost 8 bases to trimming and J lost 6 bases; unmatched junction nucleotides: 7. The V gene's germline CDR1 is GTSNPN and CDR2 SVGIG (reference sequence). The CDR3 is 13 residues long. CDR3: CAHQGQGANGYTF. For the CDR3, the DNA is TGTGCCCACCAGGGACAGGGGGCGAATGGCTACACCTTC.

This clone came up a few times. The chain has TRBV29-1 and TRBJ2-1, with TRBD1 identical over 10 bases. The V and J ends lost 5 bases and 3 bases, in that order; junction bases with no gene match: 7. The CDR3 loop spans 15 amino acids. CDR1 SQVTM and CDR2 ANQGSEA come from the germline V gene. CDR3 region: CSVRYRDRGYNEQFF. The CDR3 DNA sequence: TGCAGCGTTCGATACCGGGACAGGGGCTACAATGAGCAGTTCTTC.

The DNA for the CDR3 is TGCGCCAGCAGCTCGACAGGGATAGGGGCAGATACGCAGTATTTT. This codes for CASSSTGIGADTQYF. The chain employs TRBV5-1 and TRBJ2-3, with 7 bases that match TRBD1. CDR3 length: 15 amino acids. V shed 3 bases and J 4 bases; nucleotides not matched to a gene: 8. Germline V gene data show CDR1 as SGHRS and CDR2 as YFSETQ.

The table lists this clone with a few counts. This chain links TRBV2 with TRBJ1-6; D is ambiguous. The length of the CDR3 is 9 residues. V lost 7 bases and J 11 bases, leaving 3 bases between the germline ends. CDR1 and CDR2 (germline): SNHLY, FYNNEI. The CDR3 reads CASIPPLHF. In nucleotides, the CDR3 is TGTGCCAGCATCCCACCCCTCCACTTT. The full variable domain, with the rest looked up from reference TRBV2 and TRBJ1-6, is EPEVTQTPSHQVTQMGQEVILRCVPISNHLYFYWYRQILGQKVEFLVSFYNNEISEKSEIFDDQFSVERPDGSNFTLKIRSTKLEDSAMYFCASIPPLHFGNGTRLTVT.

This sequence joins TRBV30 and TRBJ1-4; D ambiguous. V lost 8 bases to trimming and J lost 2 bases, with 9 bases between them. The length of the CDR3 is 12 residues. CDR1 GTSNPN and CDR2 SVGIG come from the germline V gene (reference sequence). This CDR3 reads CAGEQTNEKLFF. The CDR3, as DNA: TGTGCCGGGGAGCAGACTAATGAAAAACTGTTTTTT.

This clone was observed a few times. This chain links TRBV18 with TRBJ1-2; maybe TRBD1 (6 bases). CDR3 size: 16 residues. Germline loops: CDR1 KGHSH, CDR2 LQKENI. The ends were cut back, 1 base at V and 2 bases at J, with 14 bases in the middle. This chain's CDR3 is CASSPRPTGPNYGYTF. CDR3 coding DNA: TGTGCCAGCTCACCACGTCCGACAGGCCCCAACTATGGCTACACCTTC.

This chain uses TRBV11-3 with TRBJ1-6; D might be TRBD1 (6 bases). Germline CDR1 is SGHNT and CDR2 is YENEEA. The ends were cut back, 7 bases at V and 11 bases at J, with 15 bases in the middle. CDR3 size: 13 residues. CDR3 amino acids: CASTTGTIPPLHF. The CDR3 DNA follows: TGTGCCAGCACCACCGGGACAATTCCACCCCTCCACTTT.

This clone was seen only a few times. This chain uses TRBV5-4 with TRBJ1-2; possible D gene TRBD1, 5 bases. This CDR3 comprises 13 residues. V was clipped by 9 bases and J by 0 bases, with 12 bases between them. Looked up from germline, CDR1 is SGHNT and CDR2 is YYREEE (reference sequence). The CDR3 nucleotides read TGTGCCACAACCACAGGAGCTAACTATGGCTACACCTTC. Its protein product is CATTTGANYGYTF.

This clone has more than one count but fewer than ten. V and J are TRBV2 and TRBJ2-3; D uncertain. The V end lost 1 base, the J end lost 0 bases, and 8 bases lay between the germline ends. This CDR3 region has 15 residues. The germline V gene encodes CDR1 SNHLY and CDR2 FYNNEI. CDR3 DNA: TGTGCCAGCAGTGAAGGTTCAACTAGCACAGATACGCAGTATTTT. Residues: CASSEGSTSTDTQYF.

CDR3 loop: CASAYRDRGRGEQFF. For the CDR3, the DNA is TGTGCCAGCGCCTACCGGGACAGGGGAAGGGGTGAGCAGTTCTTC. The chain uses TRBV5-6 and TRBJ2-1, with 10 positions matching TRBD1. The CDR3 has 15 amino acids. Losses at the gene ends were 7 bases for V and 9 bases for J; bases not matched to a gene: 13. CDR1 and CDR2 (germline): SGHDT, YYEEEE.

The gene calls are TRBV5-1 and TRBJ2-1; maybe TRBD1 (7 bases). The V gene's germline CDR1 is SGHRS and CDR2 YFSETQ. Trimming removed 4 bases at V and 0 bases at J, with 17 bases between. The CDR3 spans 17 residues. CDR3 DNA: TGCGCCAGCAGCGGCGGGACAGCACCCTTCTCCTACAATGAGCAGTTCTTC. Translated, it gives CASSGGTAPFSYNEQFF.

This clone was seen a handful of times. The chain uses TRBV11-2 and TRBJ2-1; D is possibly TRBD2 (6 bases). CDR1 and CDR2 from the germline V gene are SGHAT and FQNNGV. The CDR3 totals 14 residues. V dropped 1 base and J dropped 9 bases, with 13 bases sitting between them. The CDR3 sequence: CASSLVVRGGEQFF. CDR3 DNA sequence: TGTGCCAGCAGCTTAGTAGTTCGGGGAGGTGAGCAGTTCTTC.

The rearrangement links TRBV7-6 to TRBJ1-2; a possible D gene is TRBD1 (5 bases). The germline gives CDR1 SGHVS, CDR2 FNYEAQ. The CDR3 runs 15 residues. Trimming removed 3 bases from V and 5 bases from J, with 16 bases in between. CDR3 sequence reads: CASSLGDRQGYGYTF. The CDR3 DNA sequence: TGTGCCAGCAGCTTGGGGGACCGCCAAGGGTATGGCTACACCTTC.

This clone has just a few counts. This chain connects TRBV28 to TRBJ1-1; D not certain. The CDR3 is 15 residues long. The germline V gene encodes CDR1 MDHEN and CDR2 SYDVKM. V gave up 4 bases and J gave up 1 base, with 13 bases separating them. CDR3 sequence reads: CASSSGVKGNTEAFF. In DNA form, the CDR3 reads TGTGCCAGCAGTTCCGGCGTAAAGGGGAACACTGAAGCTTTCTTT.

V usage is TRBV11-1 and J usage is TRBJ2-2, with D possibly matching TRBD1 (6 bases). V was trimmed by 3 bases and J by 2 bases, leaving 10 bases between them. The CDR3 is 15 amino acids. The germline V gene encodes CDR1 SGHAT and CDR2 FQDESV (reference sequence). CDR3 DNA sequence: TGTGCCAGCAGCTTGCGGACAGCCAACACCGGGGAGCTGTTTTTT. It translates to CASSLRTANTGELFF.

The sample holds a few counts of this clone. The V and J genes are TRBV2 and TRBJ2-7; perhaps TRBD1 as D (5 bases). The germline V gene encodes CDR1 SNHLY and CDR2 FYNNEI. The CDR3 covers 12 residues. The ends were cut back, 8 bases at V and 7 bases at J, with 15 bases in the middle. The chain's CDR3 is CASGAGPWEQYF. The CDR3 DNA follows: TGTGCCAGCGGGGCAGGGCCTTGGGAGCAGTACTTC.

V is TRBV5-1 and J is TRBJ2-3; 15 bases line up with TRBD2. This CDR3 has 16 residues. The V segment lost 4 bases and the J segment 1 base; nucleotides outside the gene matches: 1. From germline, CDR1 is SGHRS and CDR2 YFSETQ. This CDR3 reads CASSGLAGGRTDTQYF. In DNA form, the CDR3 reads TGCGCCAGCAGCGGACTAGCGGGGGGGCGCACAGATACGCAGTATTTT.

This clone has just a few counts. Other DNA sequences in the sample encode the same CDR3. The chain employs TRBV28 and TRBJ2-7, with 8 bases that match TRBD1. Germline-derived CDR1 and CDR2 are MDHEN and SYDVKM. V lost 4 bases to trimming and J lost 2 bases; unmatched junction nucleotides: 4. The CDR3 loop spans 14 amino acids. This chain's CDR3 is CASSSGTGPYEQYF. The CDR3 nucleotides are TGTGCCAGCAGTTCCGGGACAGGACCCTACGAGCAGTACTTC.

V gene TRBV9 combines with J gene TRBJ2-5; TRBD1 is a possible D gene (5 bases). The germline V gene encodes CDR1 SGDLS and CDR2 YYNGEE. The germline V and J ends were trimmed by 0 bases and 4 bases, with 22 bases remaining between them. CDR3 length: 18 amino acids. This CDR3 reads CASSVEGWGPIRAETQYF. The CDR3 region has the DNA TGTGCCAGCAGCGTAGAAGGATGGGGCCCCATACGGGCAGAGACCCAGTACTTC.

The rearrangement links TRBV5-6 to TRBJ1-2; perhaps TRBD1 as D (5 bases). The CDR3 contains 12 residues. Germline V CDR1 and CDR2: SGHDT, YYEEEE. The V end was cut by 4 bases, the J end by 13 bases, with 17 bases between. The CDR3 nucleotides read TGTGCCAGCAGCCCGACGGGGGAATTGGGCACCTTC. Its translation: CASSPTGELGTF.

This clone was seen more than once but under ten times. This sequence joins TRBV7-9 and TRBJ1-2, with unresolved D. Trimming took 2 bases from V and 8 from J, leaving 6 bases between them. This CDR3 contains 11 residues. Germline CDR1 SEHNR, CDR2 FQNEAQ (reference sequence). Here the CDR3 DNA reads TGTGCCAGCAGCTTATTCCCCGGCTACACCTTC. The encoded protein is CASSLFPGYTF.

This clone has only a few counts. V and J are TRBV19 and TRBJ1-1; no clear D. V gave up 3 bases and J gave up 3 bases, with 8 bases separating them. The CDR3 is 13 residues long. Germline CDR1 reads LNHDA; CDR2 reads SQIVND (reference sequence). The CDR3, as DNA: TGTGCCAGTAGTATGCGGGGAGACACTGAAGCTTTCTTT. The encoded protein is CASSMRGDTEAFF.